This paragraph covers one TCR beta chain sequence. The data were produced by immunoSEQ multiplex PCR, yet TCRdb's version contains in-frame clones alone and is incomplete. Of hundreds of thousands of clones listed, roughly 87% were seen once; the top ten hold around 0.78%. The CDR3 runs 12 residues. CDR1 is LGHNA, CDR2 YSLEER, per germline. Trimming removed 4 bases at V and 7 bases at J, with 9 bases between. The data originate from a study of blood T cell repertoires in COVID-19. Material for sequencing was peripheral blood. The sequence was obtained from a woman aged 30 to 39 with acute or convalescent COVID-19. The chain joins TRBV4-3 to TRBJ2-3; D gene ambiguous. The CDR3 is CASSPNTYTQYF. The CDR3, as DNA: TGCGCCAGCAGCCCTAATACTTATACGCAGTATTTT.